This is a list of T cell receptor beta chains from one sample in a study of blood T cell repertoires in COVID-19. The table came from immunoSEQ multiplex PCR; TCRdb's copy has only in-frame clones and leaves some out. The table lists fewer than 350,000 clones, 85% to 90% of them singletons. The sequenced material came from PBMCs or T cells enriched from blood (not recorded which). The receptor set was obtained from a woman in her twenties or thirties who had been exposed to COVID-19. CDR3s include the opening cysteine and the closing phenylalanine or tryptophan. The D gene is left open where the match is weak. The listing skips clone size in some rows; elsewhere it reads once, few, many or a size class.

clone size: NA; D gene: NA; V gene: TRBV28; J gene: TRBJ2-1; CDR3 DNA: TGTGCCAGCAGTCGGGGAGGGGGGCCCCACAATGAGCAGTTCTTC; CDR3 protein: CASSRGGGPHNEQFF
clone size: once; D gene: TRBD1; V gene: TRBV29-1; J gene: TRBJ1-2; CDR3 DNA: TGCAGCGTTCGAAAAGGACAGGACCTGCCCTATGGCTACACCTTC; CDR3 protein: CSVRKGQDLPYGYTF
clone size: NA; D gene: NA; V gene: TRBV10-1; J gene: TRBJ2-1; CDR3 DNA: TGCGCCAGCAGTGAGTTCTACTCGGGGGTACATGAGCAGTTCTTC; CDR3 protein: CASSEFYSGVHEQFF
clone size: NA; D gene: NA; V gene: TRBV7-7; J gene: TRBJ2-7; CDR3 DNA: TGTGCCAGCAGCTTAATGGAGGGCAGCTCCTACGAGCAGTACTTC; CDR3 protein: CASSLMEGSSYEQYF
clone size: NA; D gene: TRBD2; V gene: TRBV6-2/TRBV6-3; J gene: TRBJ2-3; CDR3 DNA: TGTGCCAGCAGCAAAACGACTAGCGGTTCAGATACGCAGTATTTT; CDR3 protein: CASSKTTSGSDTQYF
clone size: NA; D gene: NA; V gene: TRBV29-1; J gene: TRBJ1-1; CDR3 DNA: TGCAGCGTTGAGGGGGGAAACACTGAAGCTTTCTTT; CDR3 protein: CSVEGGNTEAFF
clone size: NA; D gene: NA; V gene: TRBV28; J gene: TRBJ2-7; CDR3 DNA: TGTGCCAGCAGTTTTGGGGGCCCCATTTACGAGCAGTACTTC; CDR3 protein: CASSFGGPIYEQYF
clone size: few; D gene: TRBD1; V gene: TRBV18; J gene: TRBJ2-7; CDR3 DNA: TGTGCCAGCTCCCCGGGACAGGGGGTGTACGAGCAGTACTTC; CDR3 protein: CASSPGQGVYEQYF
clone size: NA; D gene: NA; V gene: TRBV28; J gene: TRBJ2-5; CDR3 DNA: TGTGCCAGCAGTTCTTCTACTTCGAGCGGGGAGACCCAGTACTTC; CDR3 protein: CASSSSTSSGETQYF
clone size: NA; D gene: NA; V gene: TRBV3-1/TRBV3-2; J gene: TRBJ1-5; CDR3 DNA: TGTGCCAGCAGCCAAGCAGGGGCCCATCAGCCCCAGCATTTT; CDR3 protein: CASSQAGAHQPQHF
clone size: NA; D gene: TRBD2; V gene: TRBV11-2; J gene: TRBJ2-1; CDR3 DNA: TGTGCCAGCAGCTTAACATCTACTAGCGGGGACCTAAACAATGAGTCGTTCTTC; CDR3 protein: CASSLTSTSGDLNNESFF
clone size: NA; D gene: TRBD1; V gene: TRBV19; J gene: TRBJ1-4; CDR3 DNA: TGTGCCAGTACCTTGGGCCTAGGGACAGCACCTAATGAAAAACTGTTTTTT; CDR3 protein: CASTLGLGTAPNEKLFF
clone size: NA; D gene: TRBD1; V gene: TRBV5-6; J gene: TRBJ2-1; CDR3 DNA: TGTGCCAGCAGCCGAATGACAGGGGCACCAAACAATGAGCAGTTCTTC; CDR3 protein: CASSRMTGAPNNEQFF
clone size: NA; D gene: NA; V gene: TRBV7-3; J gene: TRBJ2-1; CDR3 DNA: TGTGCCAGCAGCTGGGGCGGATACAATGAGCAGTTCTTC; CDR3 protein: CASSWGGYNEQFF
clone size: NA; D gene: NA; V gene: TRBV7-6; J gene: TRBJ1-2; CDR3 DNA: TGTGCCAGCAGCGACCCCCGACTCGGGTCCCGCTATGGCTACACCTTC; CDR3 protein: CASSDPRLGSRYGYTF
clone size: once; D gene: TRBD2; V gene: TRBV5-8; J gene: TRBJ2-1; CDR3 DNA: TGTGAAGTAGGGACTAGCGGTTGGGGTTCGTACAATGAGCAGTTCTTC; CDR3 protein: CEVGTSGWGSYNEQFF